These 3 T cell receptor beta chains share one sample of origin, sequenced in a study of T cell responses to AZD1222 COVID-19 vaccine. The assay was immunoSEQ multiplex PCR, and TCRdb's table has in-frame clones only and misses some. The data hold about 130,000 clones, with 84% observed a single time. The starting material was peripheral blood, obtained on day 0 of AZD1222 vaccination. These receptors all stem from an adult in good health.

The V call is TRBV30, the J call TRBJ1-2; TRBD1 might be the D (5 bases). V lost 0 bases and J 4 bases, leaving 15 bases between the germline ends. Germline lookup yields CDR1 GTSNPN and CDR2 SVGIG (reference sequence). The CDR3 length is 15 residues. Written as DNA, the CDR3 is TGTGCCTGGAGTGTACTCGAGGGGTCGAGCTATGGCTACACCTTC. It translates to CAWSVLEGSSYGYTF.

The rearrangement uses TRBV4-2 and TRBJ1-1, with a tentative D call TRBD1 (5 bases). Germline V gene data show CDR1 as LGHNA and CDR2 as YNFKEQ. Trimming cost V 0 bases and J 0 bases, with 8 bases left between them. The CDR3 has 15 residues. The CDR3 is CASSQEPGLNTEAFF. The CDR3 nucleotides are TGTGCCAGCAGCCAAGAGCCAGGGCTGAACACTGAAGCTTTCTTT.

The chain is built from TRBV9 and TRBJ1-2, with a tentative D call TRBD1 (6 bases). V shed 3 bases and J shed 6 bases, with 21 bases lying between them. This CDR3 spans 16 amino acids. Germline CDR1 is SGDLS and CDR2 is YYNGEE. Here the CDR3 DNA reads TGTGCCAGCAGCGCGGGCGGCAGGGGCTATTTTGATGGCTACACCTTC. It specifies CASSAGGRGYFDGYTF.